These T cell receptor beta chains were read from a single sample in a study of T-cell reconstitution after alpha-beta-depleted transplantation in children. TCRdb recomputed calls from the PCR reads with MiXCR, one row per CDR3 protein. The sample carries hundreds of thousands of distinct CDR3 sequences, roughly 8.2% recorded once. The source material was peripheral blood, sampled 360 days after TCRalphabeta/CD19-depleted stem cell transplant. Source of these receptors: a female patient between 2 and 15 years old who had a stem cell transplant for Fanconi anemia, so the T cells may come from the graft donor. Both conserved end residues are part of each CDR3. The D gene is left open where the match is weak. Clone size, where shown, is once, few, many, or a class for clones that have expanded.

clone size,D gene,V gene,J gene,CDR3 DNA,CDR3 protein
many,.,TRBV12-3/TRBV12-4,TRBJ2-5,TGTGCCAGCAGTTTAGCCCTCCAGGAAGAGACCCAGTACTTC,CASSLALQEETQYF
.,TRBD1,TRBV20-1,TRBJ1-4,TGCAGTGCTAGAGAGGCCGGGACAGGGAATGAAAAACTGTTTTTT,CSAREAGTGNEKLFF
many,TRBD2,TRBV7-3,TRBJ2-3,TGTGCCAGCAGCTTAACGGGTAGCGGGGGGGCAGATACGCAGTATTTT,CASSLTGSGGADTQYF
few,TRBD2,TRBV7-3,TRBJ2-5,TGTGCCAGCAGCTTTGACGCGGGGGGGGCGGAGACCCAGTACTTC,CASSFDAGGAETQYF
many,.,TRBV21-1,TRBJ2-5,TGTGCCAGCAGCAAATTCTTAGGGGTTGGGCCTCAAGAGACCCAGTACTTC,CASSKFLGVGPQETQYF
many,.,TRBV5-6,TRBJ2-1,TGTGCCAGCAGCTTTACCCCAGCGGACTACAATGAGCAGTTCTTC,CASSFTPADYNEQFF
.,TRBD1,TRBV7-9,TRBJ2-7,TGTGCCAGCAGCCTGGGGACAGGTAGTGGCGAGCAGTACTTC,CASSLGTGSGEQYF
many,.,TRBV25-1,TRBJ2-1,TGTGCCAGCAGTGAATTCAGGTCCGATCACAATGAGCAGTTCTTC,CASSEFRSDHNEQFF
many,TRBD2,TRBV20-1,TRBJ2-5,TGCAGTGCTAGGGGACTAGCGGGAGGGCAAGAGACCCAGTACTTC,CSARGLAGGQETQYF
many,TRBD1,TRBV5-6,TRBJ2-7,TGTGCCAGCAGCTTGAGGTGGCAGGGGGCCTACGAGCAGTACTTC,CASSLRWQGAYEQYF
many,.,TRBV23-1,TRBJ2-4,TGCGCCAGCAGTCAAAGGCAATTCGACATTCAGTACTTC,CASSQRQFDIQYF
.,.,TRBV7-6,TRBJ2-6,TGTGCCAGCAGCTTAGAGGATTACTCTGGGGCCAACGTCCTGACTTTC,CASSLEDYSGANVLTF
many,TRBD1,TRBV5-1,TRBJ1-2,TGCGCCAGCAGCCGGGACAGGTGGAACTATGGCTACACCTTC,CASSRDRWNYGYTF
.,TRBD2,TRBV11-2,TRBJ2-7,TGTGCCAGCAGCTTAGACCTAGCGGCAGACCCCGTTATCGAGCAGTACTTC,CASSLDLAADPVIEQYF
many,.,TRBV9,TRBJ1-6,TGTGCCAGTTCCCCGGGACCCAAAGGAGATTCACCCCTCCACTTT,CASSPGPKGDSPLHF
few,.,TRBV6-1,TRBJ2-2,TGTGCCAGCAGTGAATTCTTTTTGGGGGCTGCCGGCACGAAAGGGTCGAACACCGGGGAGCTGTTTTTT,CASSEFFLGAAGTKGSNTGELFF
many,.,TRBV5-1,TRBJ1-2,TGCGCCAGCAGCTTGGAAGGGCTGCGTTATGGCTACACCTTC,CASSLEGLRYGYTF
.,TRBD2,TRBV7-8,TRBJ2-7,TGTGCCAGCAGCCCGCACGGGCTAGCGGGGCCCTACGAGCAGTACTTC,CASSPHGLAGPYEQYF
.,.,TRBV9,TRBJ2-7,TGTGCCAGCAGCGTAGAGACAGGAGCCTACGAGCAGTACTTC,CASSVETGAYEQYF
many,.,TRBV5-1,TRBJ1-4,TGCGCCAGCAGCTTGGACACAACTAATGAAAAACTGTTTTTT,CASSLDTTNEKLFF
few,.,TRBV14,TRBJ1-5,TGTGCCAGCAGCCTAAAAGACGGGACAAATATTAGCAATCAGCCCCAGCATTTT,CASSLKDGTNISNQPQHF
many,.,TRBV3-1,TRBJ2-5,TGTGCCACTAATACGGCCAGGGGAGAGACCCAGTACTTC,CATNTARGETQYF
few,TRBD2,TRBV14,TRBJ2-7,TGTGCCAGCAGCCAAGCCAGCGGGAGAGCCTACGAGCAGTACTTC,CASSQASGRAYEQYF
many,TRBD1,TRBV5-1,TRBJ1-3,TGCGCCAGCAGGCAGGGGGCTGGAAACACCATATATTTT,CASRQGAGNTIYF
many,.,TRBV6-5,TRBJ2-2,TGTGCCAGCAGCAGGGGAGGGAACACCGGGGAGCTGTTTTTT,CASSRGGNTGELFF
few,TRBD2,TRBV10-3,TRBJ2-7,TGTGCCATCAGTGCCGTAGCGGGAGGGTCCCACGAGCAGTACTTC,CAISAVAGGSHEQYF
many,.,TRBV5-1,TRBJ2-2,TGCGCCAGCAGCTTGGCGGGGAAGCCGAACACCGGGGAGCTGTTTTTT,CASSLAGKPNTGELFF
.,.,TRBV5-4,TRBJ1-2,TGTGCCAGCAGCTTGGTCGGCCGGGGAGGCTACACCTTC,CASSLVGRGGYTF
many,.,TRBV12-3/TRBV12-4,TRBJ1-1,TGTGCCAGCATCCAACAGGGAGTCACTGAAGCTTTCTTT,CASIQQGVTEAFF
many,.,TRBV10-3,TRBJ1-1,TGTGCCATCAGTGGAAGGTATGGCACTGAAGCTTTCTTT,CAISGRYGTEAFF
.,.,TRBV7-8,TRBJ2-5,TGTGCCAGCAGCTCAACACGCTTGACAAGTCAAGAGACCCAGTACTTC,CASSSTRLTSQETQYF
many,.,TRBV9,TRBJ1-1,TGTGCCAGCAGCACTACAGGGTCTAAGAACACTGAAGCTTTCTTT,CASSTTGSKNTEAFF
many,TRBD1,TRBV7-2,TRBJ1-1,TGTGCCAGCAGAAGTCGACAGGGATCCACTGAAGCTTTCTTT,CASRSRQGSTEAFF
.,.,TRBV3-1,TRBJ2-7,TGTGCCAGCAGCCAAGATCCGCGGGACATCTACGAGCAGTACTTC,CASSQDPRDIYEQYF
few,.,TRBV11-2,TRBJ2-3,TGTGCCAGCAGCTTTCGGGGGCGTGGGACGGGGCACACAGATACGCAGTATTTT,CASSFRGRGTGHTDTQYF
many,.,TRBV20-1,TRBJ2-7,TGCAGTGCTAGACAGACCGCAGGGAACGACGAGCAGTACTTC,CSARQTAGNDEQYF
many,.,TRBV27,TRBJ2-1,TGTGCCAGCAGTCATCAGGACAGCTTCAATGAGCAGTTCTTC,CASSHQDSFNEQFF
few,TRBD1,TRBV18,TRBJ1-4,TGTGCCAGCTCACCATCCCGTTCGGGGACAGGGGGTGAAAAACTGTTTTTT,CASSPSRSGTGGEKLFF
few,.,TRBV12-3/TRBV12-4,TRBJ1-2,TGTGCCAGCAGTTTTTTCGACAGTATTGGCTACACCTTC,CASSFFDSIGYTF
once,.,TRBV7-9,TRBJ1-1,TGTGCCAGCAAACGTGCCCTGAACACTGAAGCTTTCTTT,CASKRALNTEAFF
many,TRBD1,TRBV4-3,TRBJ2-7,TGCGCCAGCAGCCAAGATACCGGGACAGGGCAATCCTACGAGCAGTACTTC,CASSQDTGTGQSYEQYF
many,TRBD2,TRBV7-9,TRBJ2-7,TGTGCCAGCAGCTCCGATAGCGGGGTGGTATACGAGCAGTACTTC,CASSSDSGVVYEQYF
many,TRBD1,TRBV7-9,TRBJ2-3,TGTGCCAGCAGCTCACCGAAGGGGGCAGGCGGACCGCAGTATTTT,CASSSPKGAGGPQYF
many,TRBD1,TRBV25-1,TRBJ2-7,TGTGCCAGCAGTGGCCGGGACAGGGGTTACGAGCAGTACTTC,CASSGRDRGYEQYF
many,TRBD1,TRBV10-3,TRBJ2-2,TGTGCCGCCCGTGGACAGGGGGCCACCGGGGAGCTGTTTTTT,CAARGQGATGELFF
many,.,TRBV25-1,TRBJ2-5,TGTGCCAGCGCCAGGGGAGGCGAAGAGACCCAGTACTTC,CASARGGEETQYF
many,.,TRBV7-6,TRBJ1-1,TGTGCCAGCAGCTTAGTCACGAACACTGAAGCTTTCTTT,CASSLVTNTEAFF
.,TRBD1,TRBV30,TRBJ1-1,TGTGCCTGGAGTCGTGCAGGCAGGGGGCCTGAAGCTTTCTTT,CAWSRAGRGPEAFF
.,TRBD1,TRBV7-3,TRBJ2-1,TGTGCCAGCAGCTCCCGAACAGGGGCCCCGAAAGTCTTC,CASSSRTGAPKVF
.,.,TRBV18,TRBJ2-3,TGTGCCAGCTCAGGTCCCAGTGATGGAGATACGCAGTATTTT,CASSGPSDGDTQYF